The rows below give T cell receptor beta chains drawn from one sample of a study of blood T cell repertoires in COVID-19. Sequencing used immunoSEQ multiplex PCR; TCRdb keeps in-frame clones, though not all of them. This table has 150,000 to 200,000 clones, around 67% appearing once. Sequencing was carried out using peripheral blood. The receptors come from a woman older than 75 with acute or convalescent COVID-19. Both conserved end residues are part of each CDR3. A D gene is named only where the DNA matches it firmly. A row's size may be missing; if present it is once, few, many or a size class.

d_gene	v_gene	abundance	j_gene	CDR3nt	CDR3aa
TRBD2	TRBV4-1	.	TRBJ2-5	TGCGCCAGCAAGGAGAGCGAGCGGGAGGGATCGTCGGAGACCCAGTACTTC	CASKESEREGSSETQYF
TRBD1	TRBV6-4	.	TRBJ1-2	TGTGCCAGCAGTCCGGACAGGGAGAGTGGCTACACCTTC	CASSPDRESGYTF
TRBD1	TRBV28	.	TRBJ2-5	TGTGCCAGCAGTTTATTGCTGGGACAGGGGGTTCAAGAGACCCAGTACTTC	CASSLLLGQGVQETQYF
.	TRBV9	.	TRBJ1-4	TGTGCCAGCAGCGTAGATCCAGGGGCAACTAATGAAAAACTGTTTTTT	CASSVDPGATNEKLFF
TRBD1	TRBV5-4	.	TRBJ1-2	TGTGCCAGCAGCTCTTTGGGGACAGGTGGTGGCTACACCTTC	CASSSLGTGGGYTF
.	TRBV18	.	TRBJ2-2	TGTGCCAGCTCACCACGACAGAACACCGGGGAGCTGTTTTTT	CASSPRQNTGELFF
TRBD2	TRBV6-5	.	TRBJ2-3	TGTGCCACCTCAACTAGCGGGAGCCGCCCAGATACGCAGTATTTT	CATSTSGSRPDTQYF
TRBD1	TRBV18	.	TRBJ1-5	TGTGCCAGCTCACCTCCGGGACAGGGGTCTTCATTTGCCAATCAGCCCCAGCATTTT	CASSPPGQGSSFANQPQHF
TRBD1	TRBV15	.	TRBJ2-7	TGTGCCACCAGCAGAGGAGGGACAGGGGGATCCTTGGAGCAGTACTTC	CATSRGGTGGSLEQYF
TRBD2	TRBV10-1	.	TRBJ2-3	TGCGCCAGCAGTGAGGCTAGCGGGACAGATACGCAGTATTTT	CASSEASGTDTQYF
TRBD2	TRBV7-3	.	TRBJ2-1	TGTGCCAGCAGCACGGGACTAGCGGGAGTTGGCAATGAGCAGTTCTTC	CASSTGLAGVGNEQFF
.	TRBV28	.	TRBJ2-7	TGTGCCAGCAGAAAGACAGCCCGCGGCTACGAGCAGTACTTC	CASRKTARGYEQYF
TRBD1	TRBV6-5	.	TRBJ2-7	TGTGCCAGCAGTTACCCACAGGGGAATTCCTACGAGCAGTACTTC	CASSYPQGNSYEQYF
TRBD1	TRBV28	.	TRBJ2-7	TGTGCCAGCAACCAAAGGGGGCGACGACGCCACCCCTACGAGCAGTACTTC	CASNQRGRRRHPYEQYF
.	TRBV6-6	.	TRBJ1-3	TGTGCCAGCGTCGAGGTCTTCTCTGGAAACACCATATATTTT	CASVEVFSGNTIYF
TRBD1	TRBV14	.	TRBJ1-6	TGTGCCAGCAGCCCTGCTGGCGGGACAGGGAATTCACCCCTCCACTTT	CASSPAGGTGNSPLHF
TRBD1	TRBV3-1/TRBV3-2	once	TRBJ2-1	TGTGCCAGCAGGGGGACAGGGGGCCATGAGCAGTTCTTC	CASRGTGGHEQFF
.	TRBV19	once	TRBJ1-1	TGTGCCAGTAGTATACACAGAGACAACACTGAAGCTTTCTTT	CASSIHRDNTEAFF
.	TRBV3-1/TRBV3-2	.	TRBJ2-1	TGTGCCAGCAGACTATATAATGAGCAGTTCTTC	CASRLYNEQFF
TRBD2	TRBV30	.	TRBJ2-3	TGTGCCTGGAGTAAGGGACTAGCGGGACGCACAGATACGCAGTATTTT	CAWSKGLAGRTDTQYF
.	TRBV3-1/TRBV3-2	.	TRBJ2-3	TGTGCCAGCAGCCAAGAGGGGCAGGGGCCAGATACGCAGTATTTT	CASSQEGQGPDTQYF
.	TRBV5-1	.	TRBJ1-1	TGCGCCAGCAGCTTGGGGGCAAGGACTGAAGCTTTCTTT	CASSLGARTEAFF
TRBD1	TRBV5-4	once	TRBJ1-2	TGTGCCAGCAGCTTCCAGGGGGCAGGATATGGCTACACCTTC	CASSFQGAGYGYTF
TRBD1	TRBV4-3	once	TRBJ1-2	TGCGCCAGCAGCCATAACTTTAGAGGGACAGGGGGGCGCTACACCTTC	CASSHNFRGTGGRYTF
TRBD1	TRBV5-1	.	TRBJ1-4	TGCGCCAGCAGCTTGGTGCCCAGGGGGGATGAAAAACTGTTTTTT	CASSLVPRGDEKLFF
.	TRBV12-3/TRBV12-4	.	TRBJ2-7	TGTGCCAGCAGTACAAGCTCCTACGAGCAGTACTTC	CASSTSSYEQYF
TRBD1	TRBV28	few	TRBJ1-3	TGTGCCAGCAGTTTCGGGACAGGGGGCCCTGGAAACACCATATATTTT	CASSFGTGGPGNTIYF
.	TRBV28	.	TRBJ1-6	TGTGCCAGCAGTGTGGGTGGGAGCTCCTATAATTCACCCCTCCACTTT	CASSVGGSSYNSPLHF
.	TRBV6-4	many	TRBJ2-1	TGTGCCAGCAGTTTGGAGGGAGGCTCCTACAATGAGCAGTTCTTC	CASSLEGGSYNEQFF
TRBD1	TRBV4-1	.	TRBJ1-5	TGCGCCAGCAGCCAAGTGGGACAGGGGGCCTATCAGCCCCAGCATTTT	CASSQVGQGAYQPQHF
TRBD1	TRBV4-1	.	TRBJ2-6	TGCGCCAGCAGCCAGACGACAGGGTCAGGGGCCAACGTCCTGACTTTC	CASSQTTGSGANVLTF
.	TRBV27	.	TRBJ2-2	TGTGCCACCCAGGACGGGACTAACACCGGGGAGCTGTTTTTT	CATQDGTNTGELFF
TRBD1	TRBV28	.	TRBJ1-1	TGTGCCAGCAGTTTCCCCCAGGGGGCGAACACTGAAGCTTTCTTT	CASSFPQGANTEAFF
.	TRBV29-1	.	TRBJ2-2	TGCAGCGTTATACCCACGGTAAACACCGGGGAGCTGTTTTTT	CSVIPTVNTGELFF
.	TRBV20-1	.	TRBJ1-2	TGCAGTGCCCAGCCAGGGGTTGGCTACACCTTC	CSAQPGVGYTF
.	TRBV7-9	.	TRBJ2-2	TGTGCCAGCAGCTTAAAACAGTTTGCGAACACCGGGGAGCTGTTTTTT	CASSLKQFANTGELFF
.	TRBV27	.	TRBJ1-2	TGTGCCAGCAGCGGGGGAGTTCGGTCGGGCTACACCTTC	CASSGGVRSGYTF
.	TRBV7-8	.	TRBJ2-6	TGTGCCAGCAGCTTAATGAGCGCAGGGGCCCCAATATCTGGGGCCAACGTCCTGACTTTC	CASSLMSAGAPISGANVLTF
TRBD2	TRBV3-1/TRBV3-2	once	TRBJ2-1	TGTGCCAGCAGCCAAGTTTTAGCGGGATCGAATGAGCAGTTCTTC	CASSQVLAGSNEQFF
.	TRBV27	medium-sized	TRBJ2-7	TGTGCCAGCAGTTTAGGAGTAGACCGTGAGCAGTACTTC	CASSLGVDREQYF
.	TRBV28	.	TRBJ1-3	TGTGCCAGCAGTTCGGCGGGGGTGTCTGGAAACACCATATATTTT	CASSSAGVSGNTIYF
TRBD1	TRBV7-2	.	TRBJ2-7	TGTGCCAGCAGCTTTTACAGGGGTAAGCAGTACTTC	CASSFYRGKQYF
.	TRBV7-9	.	TRBJ1-4	TGTGCCAGCAGCTTGCAGGTCCCTGAAAAACTGTTTTTT	CASSLQVPEKLFF
.	TRBV12-3/TRBV12-4	.	TRBJ2-1	TGTGCCAGCAGTTTCCCGCAGCAGGAACAGCAGTTCTTC	CASSFPQQEQQFF
.	TRBV2	few	TRBJ1-5	TGTGCCAGCAGTGGCTTACTGGGCAATCAGCCCCAGCATTTT	CASSGLLGNQPQHF
TRBD1	TRBV7-6	once	TRBJ1-4	TGTGCCAGCAGCTTACAAGGGGGCTCGGAAAAACTGTTTTTT	CASSLQGGSEKLFF